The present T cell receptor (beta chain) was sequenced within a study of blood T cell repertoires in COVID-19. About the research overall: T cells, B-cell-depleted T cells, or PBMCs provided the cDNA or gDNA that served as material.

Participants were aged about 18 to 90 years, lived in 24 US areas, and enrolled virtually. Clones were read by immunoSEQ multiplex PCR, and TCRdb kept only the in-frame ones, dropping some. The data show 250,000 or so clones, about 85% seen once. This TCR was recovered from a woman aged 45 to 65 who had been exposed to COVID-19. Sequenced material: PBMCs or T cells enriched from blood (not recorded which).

This CDR3 is CASSKEAGRIPTGFQETQYF. CDR3 nucleotides: TGTGCCAGCAGCAAAGAGGCCGGCCGGATCCCCACAGGATTCCAAGAGACCCAGTACTTC. The V and J genes are TRBV21-1 and TRBJ2-5; the DNA was not compared with TRBD1, the D call given in the table. TRBV21-1 corresponds to a pseudogene. This CDR3 is 20 amino acids long.